The 30 T cell receptor beta chains below were found in one sample sequenced in a study of blood T cell repertoires in COVID-19. Data came from immunoSEQ multiplex PCR; TCRdb stores just in-frame clones and leaves some out. This sample has about 380,000 clones, with around 84% found just once. Sequencing was done on a sample of peripheral blood. Receptors were obtained from a woman between 18 and 30 years old with acute or convalescent COVID-19.

The chain joins TRBV5-4 to TRBJ2-7; 8 bases align to TRBD1. Trimming removed 2 bases from V and 7 bases from J; junction bases left unmatched: 5. The V gene's germline CDR1 is SGHNT and CDR2 YYREEE (reference sequence). This CDR3 region has 13 residues. This CDR3 reads CASSFPTGEEQYF. CDR3 bases: TGTGCCAGCAGCTTCCCGACAGGGGAAGAGCAGTACTTC.

J is TRBJ1-1 and V is TRBV12-3 or TRBV12-4; possibly TRBD1 for D (5 bases). The CDR3 length is 12 residues. V dropped 5 bases and J dropped 4 bases, with 8 bases sitting between them. CDR3 residues: CASSGGGTEAFF. The DNA for the CDR3 is TGTGCCAGCAGTGGGGGAGGCACTGAAGCTTTCTTT.

The V gene is TRBV27, the J gene TRBJ2-7; 10 nucleotides match TRBD1. V lost 5 bases to trimming and J lost 2 bases; unmatched junction nucleotides: 6. The germline V gene encodes CDR1 MNHEY and CDR2 SMNVEV (reference sequence). This CDR3 spans 15 amino acids. CDR3 region: CASSPGQGVAYEQYF. DNA of the CDR3: TGTGCCAGCAGTCCTGGACAGGGGGTCGCCTACGAGCAGTACTTC.

The rearrangement links TRBV19 to TRBJ1-2, with a possible D match to TRBD1 (5 bases). The CDR3 runs 14 residues. Germline-derived CDR1 and CDR2 are LNHDA and SQIVND (reference sequence). The V and J ends lost 9 bases and 4 bases respectively, with 18 bases between them. This CDR3 is CASQRAGGSYGYTF. The CDR3 nucleotides are TGTGCCAGCCAGAGGGCGGGGGGTAGCTATGGCTACACCTTC.

The chain employs TRBV7-9 and TRBJ1-2; no definite D call. Germline CDR1 reads SEHNR; CDR2 reads FQNEAQ (reference sequence). Trimming stripped 3 bases from V and 8 bases from J, with 10 bases between. The CDR3 has 12 amino acids. CDR3 nucleotides: TGTGCCAGCAGCTTTACACAAAACGGCTACACCTTC. Amino acids: CASSFTQNGYTF.

Note on this clone: The same CDR3 also results from other DNA sequences found in this sample. This chain uses TRBV27 with TRBJ1-1; possibly TRBD1 for D (6 bases). V lost 5 bases, J lost 2 bases, and 12 bases lay in between. In germline, CDR1 is MNHEY, CDR2 SMNVEV (reference sequence). This CDR3 comprises 14 residues. The CDR3 DNA sequence: TGTGCCAGCAGTCTGATCAGGGGAAACACTGAAGCTTTCTTT. Protein: CASSLIRGNTEAFF.

The rearrangement links TRBV4-1 to TRBJ1-5; 8 bases agree with TRBD1. With V trimmed by 2 bases and J by 4 bases, 7 bases remained unmatched. Germline CDR1 and CDR2: MGHRA and YSYEKL. This CDR3 comprises 16 residues. The CDR3: CASSQRLTGANQPQHF. The CDR3 bases are TGCGCCAGCAGCCAAAGGCTGACAGGGGCGAATCAGCCCCAGCATTTT.

The genes are TRBV5-4 and TRBJ2-1, with D possibly matching TRBD1 (6 bases). The germline V gene encodes CDR1 SGHNT and CDR2 YYREEE (reference sequence). V dropped 1 base and J dropped 3 bases, with 14 bases sitting between them. There are 16 residues in the CDR3. CDR3 in DNA: TGTGCCAGCAGCTTGTTGGGCAGGGGTGACTACAATGAGCAGTTCTTC. Its protein is CASSLLGRGDYNEQFF.

The gene calls are TRBV7-8 and TRBJ2-5; the D gene is possibly TRBD1 (5 bases). Germline-derived CDR1 and CDR2 are SGHVS and FQNEAQ. V was cut by 5 bases and J by 0 bases, with 16 bases left in between. The CDR3 consists of 16 residues. The CDR3 loop is CASSPQGGRYQETQYF. Written as DNA, the CDR3 is TGTGCCAGCAGCCCCCAGGGCGGAAGGTACCAAGAGACCCAGTACTTC.

CDR3 in DNA: TGTGCCAGCAGTGGTCGGGAGTGGTACAATGAGCAGTTCTTC. Protein sequence: CASSGREWYNEQFF. This chain uses TRBV2 with TRBJ2-1; D possibly corresponds to TRBD2 (6 bases). The germline gives CDR1 SNHLY, CDR2 FYNNEI. The V end was cut by 4 bases, the J end by 4 bases, with 11 bases between. The CDR3 contains 14 residues. The full variable domain, in which reference TRBV2 and TRBJ2-1 provide the parts outside the CDR3, is EPEVTQTPSHQVTQMGQEVILRCVPISNHLYFYWYRQILGQKVEFLVSFYNNEISEKSEIFDDQFSVERPDGSNFTLKIRSTKLEDSAMYFCASSGREWYNEQFFGPGTRLTVL.

The chain recombines TRBV28 with TRBJ1-2; D is perhaps TRBD1 (5 bases). The germline CDR1 and CDR2 sequences are MDHEN and SYDVKM. The CDR3 totals 11 residues. The V gene lost 5 bases and the J gene lost 8 bases, with 9 bases spanning the gap. The CDR3 DNA reads as TGTGCCAGCAGTCCAGGGTACGGCTACACCTTC. Translation: CASSPGYGYTF.

This chain joins TRBV10-3 and TRBJ2-7, with 8 bases lining up with TRBD1. The V and J ends lost 1 base and 10 bases, in that order; junction bases with no gene match: 12. This CDR3 contains 15 residues. In germline, CDR1 is ENHRY, CDR2 SYGVKD. CDR3 loop: CAISEYGQLAGGQYF. The CDR3 DNA follows: TGTGCCATCAGTGAGTACGGGCAGCTGGCAGGGGGCCAGTACTTC.

J is TRBJ1-1 and V is TRBV9, with TRBD1 as a possible D gene (5 bases). The length of the CDR3 is 15 residues. V lost 3 bases and J 3 bases, leaving 15 bases between the germline ends. Germline CDR1 and CDR2: SGDLS and YYNGEE. The CDR3 DNA follows: TGTGCCAGCAGCGCTGACGGGGGTTTAGACACTGAAGCTTTCTTT. This translates into CASSADGGLDTEAFF.

The chain uses TRBV12-3 or TRBV12-4 and TRBJ1-1; TRBD1 matches 10 bases. Trimming took 3 bases from V and 10 from J; bases not matched to a gene: 5. CDR3 length equals 13 residues. The CDR3 DNA sequence: TGTGCCAGCAGTTTCGGACAGGGGGAGGGAGCTTTCTTT. This codes for CASSFGQGEGAFF.

The V call is TRBV7-9, the J call TRBJ1-1; 10 positions match TRBD1. Germline V gene lookup returns CDR1 SEHNR and CDR2 FQNEAQ (reference sequence). The CDR3 covers 16 residues. The junction had 4 bases not matched to a gene; V was cut back by 0 bases and J by 3 bases. CDR3 DNA: TGTGCCAGCAGCTTAGCCCCCGGGACAGGGGACACTGAAGCTTTCTTT. Protein product: CASSLAPGTGDTEAFF.

The chain links TRBV5-5 to TRBJ1-6; D ambiguous. The CDR3 spans 13 residues. Looked up from germline, CDR1 is SGHKS and CDR2 is YYEKEE (reference sequence). V dropped 4 bases and J dropped 8 bases, with 10 bases sitting between them. For the CDR3, the DNA is TGTGCCAGCAGCGCAGAACCCGATTCACCCCTCCACTTT. This sequence encodes CASSAEPDSPLHF. The full variable domain, with the rest looked up from reference TRBV5-5 and TRBJ1-6, is DAGVTQSPTHLIKTRGQQVTLRCSPISGHKSVSWYQQVLGQGPQFIFQYYEKEERGRGNFPDRFSARQFPNYSSELNVNALLLGDSALYLCASSAEPDSPLHFGNGTRLTVT.

V is TRBV5-4 and J is TRBJ2-3; 12 positions match TRBD2. After removal of 4 bases from V and 3 bases from J, the junction contained 9 bases not matched to a gene. Germline loops: CDR1 SGHNT, CDR2 YYREEE (reference sequence). CDR3 length: 17 amino acids. CDR3 DNA: TGTGCCAGCAGCACCCTAGCGGGGGGGCTTGGTACAGATACGCAGTATTTT. Encoded protein: CASSTLAGGLGTDTQYF.

This clone has only a few counts. This chain links TRBV12-3 or TRBV12-4 with TRBJ2-1; D unclear. The CDR3 totals 11 residues. With 3 bases removed from V and 9 bases from J, the gap between germline ends came to 6 bases. As DNA, the CDR3 is TGTGCCAGCAGTTTGTCGGGTGAGCAGTTCTTC. This translates into CASSLSGEQFF.

The genes are TRBV10-3 and TRBJ1-5; possible D gene TRBD1, 5 bases. Germline values: CDR1 ENHRY, CDR2 SYGVKD. V lost 6 bases to trimming and J lost 5 bases, with 14 bases between them. The CDR3 runs to 14 residues. CDR3 sequence reads: CAIRPGLDDQPQHF. Written as DNA, the CDR3 is TGTGCCATCAGACCGGGACTGGATGATCAGCCCCAGCATTTT.

V usage is TRBV10-2 and J usage is TRBJ1-1; TRBD1 aligns across 7 bases. The CDR3 runs 16 residues. The V and J ends lost 5 bases and 1 base, in that order; junction bases with no gene match: 10. Germline V gene sequence: CDR1 WSHSY, CDR2 SAAADI. The DNA for the CDR3 is TGCGCCAGCAGTATCGGAGGGGGCCGGGGGAACACTGAAGCTTTCTTT. Translating gives CASSIGGGRGNTEAFF.

The V call is TRBV29-1, the J call TRBJ1-1; TRBD1 matches at 7 bases. The CDR3 consists of 13 residues. Germline V gene sequence: CDR1 SQVTM, CDR2 ANQGSEA. V gave up 7 bases and J gave up 0 bases; unmatched junction bases: 5. CDR3 coding DNA: TGCAGCGCCCTGGGACAGATGAACACTGAAGCTTTCTTT. It encodes CSALGQMNTEAFF.

The chain joins TRBV5-8 to TRBJ1-2; TRBD1 might be the D (5 bases). Per the germline V gene, CDR1 is SGHTS and CDR2 is YDEGEE. V was pared by 4 bases and J by 0 bases, with 19 bases between. This CDR3 is 17 amino acids long. CDR3 nucleotides: TGTGCCAGCAGCAACCAATTAATCAGGGTGACTAACTATGGCTACACCTTC. Translating it yields CASSNQLIRVTNYGYTF.

V usage is TRBV6-5 and J usage is TRBJ1-4; weak D call: TRBD1 (5 bases). Trimming took off 11 bases at V and 10 bases at J, with 20 bases between the two ends. Per germline, CDR1 MNHEY and CDR2 SVGAGI. The length of the CDR3 is 13 residues. The chain's CDR3 is CASGDSWVGKLFF. The DNA for the CDR3 is TGTGCCTCGGGTGACAGTTGGGTCGGAAAACTGTTTTTT.

The gene calls are TRBV6-5 and TRBJ2-7; D ambiguous. CDR1 and CDR2 (germline): MNHEY, SVGAGI. The length of the CDR3 is 14 residues. V dropped 6 bases and J dropped 0 bases, with 12 bases sitting between them. CDR3 in DNA: TGTGCCAGCAGCTCAGGTTGGAACTCCTACGAGCAGTACTTC. Translated, it gives CASSSGWNSYEQYF.

The genes are TRBV6-5 and TRBJ2-7; 11 nucleotides align to TRBD2. The CDR3 is 14 amino acids. Trimming took 6 bases from V and 3 from J; bases not matched to a gene: 4. Germline values: CDR1 MNHEY, CDR2 SVGAGI. CDR3 in DNA: TGTGCCAGCAGGCAGACTAGCGGGAACTACGAGCAGTACTTC. This encodes CASRQTSGNYEQYF.

Details on this clone: Other DNA sequences in this sample translate to the same CDR3. This chain uses TRBV28 with TRBJ1-1, with D possibly TRBD1 on 5 matching bases. Trimming stripped 2 bases from V and 0 bases from J, with 7 bases between. CDR3 size: 14 residues. Per the germline V gene, CDR1 is MDHEN and CDR2 is SYDVKM. As DNA, the CDR3 is TGTGCCAGCAGTTTAAGACAGATGAACACTGAAGCTTTCTTT. The encoded protein is CASSLRQMNTEAFF.

CDR3: CASSQDPGQGARGGGQPQHF. CDR3 coding DNA: TGCGCCAGCAGCCAAGATCCGGGACAGGGGGCGCGGGGGGGCGGTCAGCCCCAGCATTTT. The chain recombines TRBV4-1 with TRBJ1-5, with 12 bases that match TRBD1. The CDR3 spans 20 residues. Trimming at V came to 0 bases and at J to 6 bases, leaving 15 bases not matched to a gene. CDR1 is MGHRA and CDR2 is YSYEKL in the germline V gene.

The gene calls are TRBV28 and TRBJ2-7; TRBD1 agrees at 7 bases. The CDR3 contains 14 residues. Looked up from germline, CDR1 is MDHEN and CDR2 is SYDVKM. The V segment lost 4 bases and the J segment 6 bases; nucleotides outside the gene matches: 9. CDR3 nucleotides: TGTGCCAGCAGTTCCCGACAGGGTTCTGCCGAGCAGTACTTC. As protein: CASSSRQGSAEQYF.

As DNA, the CDR3 is TGTGCCACGTGGCCCGGGGGGTACAATGAGCAGTTCTTC. It translates to CATWPGGYNEQFF. The chain couples TRBV6-5 to TRBJ2-1, with TRBD2 identical over 7 bases. Trimming removed 10 bases from V and 4 bases from J; junction bases left unmatched: 7. Germline CDR1 is MNHEY and CDR2 is SVGAGI. The length of the CDR3 is 13 residues.

The chain uses TRBV19 and TRBJ2-1; D unclear. Trimming took off 10 bases at V and 1 base at J, with 11 bases between the two ends. CDR1 LNHDA and CDR2 SQIVND come from the germline V gene (reference sequence). The CDR3 has 13 amino acids. The CDR3: CATRANSYNEQFF. CDR3 nucleotide sequence: TGTGCCACCCGCGCCAATTCCTACAATGAGCAGTTCTTC.